This T cell receptor beta chain was identified during a study of blood T cell repertoires in COVID-19. Study overall: COVID-19 samples collected from the United States, Italy and Spain covered acute and convalescent phases. The analysed material was cDNA or gDNA that came from T cells, B-cell-depleted T cells, or PBMCs.

Only a few counts were recorded for this clone. The germline V gene encodes CDR1 LNHDA and CDR2 SQIVND (reference sequence). The ends were cut back, 4 bases at V and 10 bases at J, with 14 bases in the middle. CDR3 length equals 14 residues. Here immunoSEQ multiplex PCR was the method, and the copy in TCRdb shows in-frame clones only, minus some. The sample records fewer than 200,000 clones, around 82% being singletons. This chain links TRBV19 with TRBJ1-6; possibly TRBD1 for D (6 bases). This clonotype was sampled from a woman between 40 and 50 years old with COVID-19, enrolled during active disease. Sequencing was performed on peripheral blood. The CDR3 nucleotides read TGTGCCAGTAGTAAATCAGGGGAAGGATCACCCCTCCACTTT. It codes for CASSKSGEGSPLHF.